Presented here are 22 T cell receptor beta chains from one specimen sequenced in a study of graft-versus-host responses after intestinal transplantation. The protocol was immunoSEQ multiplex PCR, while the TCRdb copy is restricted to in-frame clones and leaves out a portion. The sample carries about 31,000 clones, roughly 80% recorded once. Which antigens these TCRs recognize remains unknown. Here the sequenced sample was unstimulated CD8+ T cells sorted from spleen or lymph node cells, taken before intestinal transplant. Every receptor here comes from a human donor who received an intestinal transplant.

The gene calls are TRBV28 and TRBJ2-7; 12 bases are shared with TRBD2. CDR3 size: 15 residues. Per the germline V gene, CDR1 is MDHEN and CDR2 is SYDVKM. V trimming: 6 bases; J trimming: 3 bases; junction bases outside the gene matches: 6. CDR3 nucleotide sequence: TGTGCCAGCAGCAGACTAGCGGGAGATTTCTACGAGCAGTACTTC. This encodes CASSRLAGDFYEQYF.

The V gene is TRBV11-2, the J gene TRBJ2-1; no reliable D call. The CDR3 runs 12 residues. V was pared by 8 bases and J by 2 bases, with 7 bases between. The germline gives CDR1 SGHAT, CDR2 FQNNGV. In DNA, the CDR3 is TGTGCCAGCCAAGAGCCCTACAATGAGCAGTTCTTC. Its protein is CASQEPYNEQFF.

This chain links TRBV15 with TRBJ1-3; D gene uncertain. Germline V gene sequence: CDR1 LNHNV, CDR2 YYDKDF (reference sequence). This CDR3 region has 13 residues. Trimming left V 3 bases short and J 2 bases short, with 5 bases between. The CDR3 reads CATSSPPGNTIYF. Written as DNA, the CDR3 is TGTGCCACCAGCAGCCCTCCTGGAAACACCATATATTTT.

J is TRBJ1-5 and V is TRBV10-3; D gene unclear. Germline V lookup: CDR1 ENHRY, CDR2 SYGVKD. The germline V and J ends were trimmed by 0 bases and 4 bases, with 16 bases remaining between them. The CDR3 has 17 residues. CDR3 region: CAISESRGLLLNQPQHF. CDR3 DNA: TGTGCCATCAGTGAGTCGAGAGGCTTGCTCCTTAATCAGCCCCAGCATTTT.

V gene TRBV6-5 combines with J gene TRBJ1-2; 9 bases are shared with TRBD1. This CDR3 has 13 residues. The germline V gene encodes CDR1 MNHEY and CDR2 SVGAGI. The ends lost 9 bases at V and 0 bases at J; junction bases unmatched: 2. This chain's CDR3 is CASRQGANYGYTF. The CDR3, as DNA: TGTGCCAGTCGACAGGGGGCTAACTATGGCTACACCTTC.

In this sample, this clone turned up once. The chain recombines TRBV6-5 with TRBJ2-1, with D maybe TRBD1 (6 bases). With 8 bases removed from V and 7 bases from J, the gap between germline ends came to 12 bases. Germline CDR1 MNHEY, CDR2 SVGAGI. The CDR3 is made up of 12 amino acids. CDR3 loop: CASGTNGNEQFF. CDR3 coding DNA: TGTGCCAGCGGGACAAACGGAAATGAGCAGTTCTTC.

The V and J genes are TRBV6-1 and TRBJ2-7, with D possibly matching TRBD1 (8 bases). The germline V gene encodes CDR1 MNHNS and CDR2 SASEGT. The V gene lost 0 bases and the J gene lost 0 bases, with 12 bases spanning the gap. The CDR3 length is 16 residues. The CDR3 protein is CASSEAGGTGSYEQYF. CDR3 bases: TGTGCCAGCAGTGAAGCGGGGGGGACAGGCTCCTACGAGCAGTACTTC.

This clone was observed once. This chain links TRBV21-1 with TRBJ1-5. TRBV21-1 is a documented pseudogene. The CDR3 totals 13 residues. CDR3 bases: TGTGCCAGCAATACTCGGGACAATCAGCCCCAGCATTTT. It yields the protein CASNTRDNQPQHF.

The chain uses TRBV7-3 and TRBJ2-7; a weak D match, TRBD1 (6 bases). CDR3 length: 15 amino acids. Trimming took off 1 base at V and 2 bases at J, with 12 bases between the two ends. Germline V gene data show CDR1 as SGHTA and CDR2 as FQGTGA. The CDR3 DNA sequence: TGTGCCAGCAGCTTAATCCCCACAGGGCCCTACGAGCAGTACTTC. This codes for CASSLIPTGPYEQYF.

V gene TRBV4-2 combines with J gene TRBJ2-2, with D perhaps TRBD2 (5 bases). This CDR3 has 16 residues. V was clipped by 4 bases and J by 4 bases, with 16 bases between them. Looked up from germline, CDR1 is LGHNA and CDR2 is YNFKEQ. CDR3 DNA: TGTGCCAGCAGCCCCGAAGGACTCCAACGCACCGGGGAGCTGTTTTTT. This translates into CASSPEGLQRTGELFF.

The CDR3 sequence is CASSARGGSTYEQYF. As DNA, the CDR3 is TGTGCCAGCAGCGCCAGAGGGGGCTCGACCTACGAGCAGTACTTC. The V gene is TRBV7-2, the J gene TRBJ2-7; 7 nucleotides align to TRBD1. The CDR3 is 15 amino acids. V lost 5 bases, J lost 2 bases, and 9 bases stayed unmatched. Germline loops: CDR1 SGHTA, CDR2 FQGNSA.

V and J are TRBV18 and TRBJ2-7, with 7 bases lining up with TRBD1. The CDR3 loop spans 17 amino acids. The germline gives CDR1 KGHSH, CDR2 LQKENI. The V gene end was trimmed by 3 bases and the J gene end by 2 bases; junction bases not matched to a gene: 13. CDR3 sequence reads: CASSPTDRVNRPYEQYF. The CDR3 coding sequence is TGTGCCAGCTCACCGACCGACAGGGTCAACCGACCCTACGAGCAGTACTTC.

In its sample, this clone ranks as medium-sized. The CDR3 DNA follows: TGTGCCAGCAGACAGGGGGGCCATTATAATTCACCCCTCCACTTT. It specifies CASRQGGHYNSPLHF. The chain uses TRBV28 and TRBJ1-6; 8 bases match TRBD1. This CDR3 region has 15 residues. The V gene end was trimmed by 6 bases and the J gene end by 4 bases; junction bases not matched to a gene: 5. The V gene's germline CDR1 is MDHEN and CDR2 SYDVKM.

Here the CDR3 DNA reads TGTGCCAGCAGTGAATTGGGACAGCCTTATGGCTACACCTTC. Translating it yields CASSELGQPYGYTF. This sequence joins TRBV6-1 and TRBJ1-2, with TRBD1 identical over 7 bases. The CDR3 contains 14 residues. The germline gives CDR1 MNHNS, CDR2 SASEGT. Trimming took 2 bases from V and 5 from J; bases not matched to a gene: 5.

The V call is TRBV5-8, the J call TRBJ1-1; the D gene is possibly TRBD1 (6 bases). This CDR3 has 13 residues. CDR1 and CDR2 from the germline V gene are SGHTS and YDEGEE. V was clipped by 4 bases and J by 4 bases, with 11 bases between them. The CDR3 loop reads CASSVPQGTEAFF. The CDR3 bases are TGTGCCAGCAGCGTTCCACAGGGCACTGAAGCTTTCTTT.

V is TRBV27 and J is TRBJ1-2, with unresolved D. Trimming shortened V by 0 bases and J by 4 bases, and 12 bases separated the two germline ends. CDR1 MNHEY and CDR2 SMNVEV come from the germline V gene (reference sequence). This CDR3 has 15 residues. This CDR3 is CASSLSSVTGYGYTF. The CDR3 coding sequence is TGTGCCAGCAGTTTATCTTCCGTGACTGGCTATGGCTACACCTTC.

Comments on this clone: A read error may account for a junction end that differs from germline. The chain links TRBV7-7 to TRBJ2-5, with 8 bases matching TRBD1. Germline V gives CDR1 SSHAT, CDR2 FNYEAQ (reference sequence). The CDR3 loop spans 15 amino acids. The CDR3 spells CASSLGQGMEETQYF. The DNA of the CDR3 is TGTGCTAGCAGCCTAGGACAGGGAATGGAAGAGACCCAGTACTTC. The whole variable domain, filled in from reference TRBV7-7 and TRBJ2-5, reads GAGVSQSPRYKVTKRGQDVTLRCDPISSHATLYWYQQALGQGPEFLTYFNYEAQPDKSGLPSDRFSAERPEGSISTLTIQRTEQRDSAMYRCASSLGQGMEETQYFGPGTRLLVL.

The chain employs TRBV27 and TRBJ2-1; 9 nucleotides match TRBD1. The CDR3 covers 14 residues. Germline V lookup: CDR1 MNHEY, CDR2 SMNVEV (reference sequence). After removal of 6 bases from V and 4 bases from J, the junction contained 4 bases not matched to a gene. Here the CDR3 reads CASRPGQGYNEQFF. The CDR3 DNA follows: TGTGCCAGCAGGCCGGGACAGGGTTACAATGAGCAGTTCTTC.

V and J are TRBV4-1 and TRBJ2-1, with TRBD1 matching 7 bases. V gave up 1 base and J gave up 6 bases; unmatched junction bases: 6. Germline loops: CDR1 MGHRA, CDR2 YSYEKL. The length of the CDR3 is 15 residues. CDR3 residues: CASSQARGLVNEQFF. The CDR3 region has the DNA TGCGCCAGCAGCCAAGCAAGGGGGCTGGTCAATGAGCAGTTCTTC.

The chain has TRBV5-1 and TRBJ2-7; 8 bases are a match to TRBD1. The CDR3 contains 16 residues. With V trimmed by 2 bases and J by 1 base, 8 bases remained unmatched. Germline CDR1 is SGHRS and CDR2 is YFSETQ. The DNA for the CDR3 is TGCGCCAGCAGCTTTTGGCAGGGGGCGACTTCCTACGAGCAGTACTTC. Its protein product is CASSFWQGATSYEQYF.

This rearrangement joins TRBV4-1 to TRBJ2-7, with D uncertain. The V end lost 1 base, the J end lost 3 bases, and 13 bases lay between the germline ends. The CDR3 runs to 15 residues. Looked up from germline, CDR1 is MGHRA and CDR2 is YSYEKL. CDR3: CASSQVIDSFYEQYF. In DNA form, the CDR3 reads TGCGCCAGCAGCCAAGTTATCGACTCCTTCTACGAGCAGTACTTC.

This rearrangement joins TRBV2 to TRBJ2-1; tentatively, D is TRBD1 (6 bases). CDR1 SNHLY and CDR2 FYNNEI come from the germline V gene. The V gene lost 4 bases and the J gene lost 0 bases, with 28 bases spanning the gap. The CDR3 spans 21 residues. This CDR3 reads CASSAWAGALGAALSYNEQFF. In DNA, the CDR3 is TGTGCCAGCAGTGCATGGGCAGGGGCCCTAGGGGCGGCTCTCTCCTACAATGAGCAGTTCTTC.